Given below is one TCR beta chain in context. Its specificity is unknown. These data belong to a study of identical twins. Points from the study as a whole: Alpha sequences that were out-of-frame and twin-shared showed an excess of low generation probability. A lower insertion count was a feature of abundant cord blood beta clonotypes, with no such feature in memory repertoires.

A template switching step contributed a universal primer site, while unique molecular identifiers were present in the cDNA. Using its own MiXCR run on the 5' RACE reads, TCRdb lists one record per CDR3 protein. The sample includes under 1 million distinct CDR3 sequences, around an eighth of them seen just once. The V gene end was trimmed by 1 base and the J gene end by 2 bases; junction bases not matched to a gene: 3. From germline, CDR1 is SGHAT and CDR2 FQNNGV. The CDR3 length is 15 residues. The same specimen was also included in a second study, on yellow fever vaccine responses in identical twins.

The chain joins TRBV11-2 to TRBJ2-5; 8 bases fit TRBD2. What was sequenced was PBMCs. The origin of this receptor is a woman between 18 and 30 years old in good health. The CDR3 spells CASSLGAGGQETQYF. CDR3 nucleotide sequence: TGTGCCAGCAGCTTAGGGGCGGGGGGACAAGAGACCCAGTACTTC.